This entry lists 12 T cell receptor beta chains sequenced from one sample in a study of blood T cell repertoires in COVID-19. Clones were sequenced by immunoSEQ multiplex PCR, and TCRdb holds only the in-frame ones, with some missing. The data contain 150,000 to 200,000 clones, around 87% of them singletons. The sample was peripheral blood. The source of these receptors is a woman in her 70s with COVID-19, enrolled during active disease.

V is TRBV5-1 and J is TRBJ1-2; TRBD1 agrees at 7 bases. The CDR3 sequence is 14 residues long. Germline trimming cut 3 bases from V and 5 bases from J; bases unmatched to any gene: 7. Per germline, CDR1 SGHRS and CDR2 YFSETQ. The CDR3 loop reads CASSSGQAGYGYTF. For the CDR3, the DNA is TGCGCCAGCAGCTCCGGACAGGCGGGATATGGCTACACCTTC.

This chain uses TRBV6-5 with TRBJ2-2; 7 positions match TRBD1. The CDR3 contains 14 residues. Per germline, CDR1 MNHEY and CDR2 SVGAGI. V trimming: 7 bases; J trimming: 5 bases; junction bases outside the gene matches: 7. In DNA, the CDR3 is TGTGCCAGCACCCGGGGACAGCCAACCGGGGAGCTGTTTTTT. Protein product: CASTRGQPTGELFF.

The chain combines TRBV30 with TRBJ1-2; D unresolved. The V gene lost 4 bases and the J gene lost 4 bases, with 13 bases spanning the gap. CDR1 GTSNPN and CDR2 SVGIG come from the germline V gene (reference sequence). The CDR3 is 13 residues long. The CDR3 DNA reads as TGTGCCTGGAAGGTCGGCCCGGGCTATGGCTACACCTTC. Protein sequence: CAWKVGPGYGYTF.

CDR3 coding DNA: TGCGCCAGCAGTGGTCCCACCGGTCGGAACACTGAAGCTTTCTTT. Protein: CASSGPTGRNTEAFF. The chain is built from TRBV10-1 and TRBJ1-1; no reliable D call. Germline V gives CDR1 WNHNN, CDR2 SYGVQD (reference sequence). This CDR3 contains 15 residues. The ends were cut back, 4 bases at V and 1 base at J, with 13 bases in the middle.

This chain connects TRBV7-8 to TRBJ2-1; a possible D gene is TRBD2 (5 bases). Germline V gives CDR1 SGHVS, CDR2 FQNEAQ. The CDR3 is 17 residues long. Trimming cost V 6 bases and J 5 bases, with 23 bases left between them. This CDR3 reads CASRRVLILRANNEQFF. The CDR3, as DNA: TGTGCCAGCAGGAGGGTACTTATTTTACGCGCGAACAATGAGCAGTTCTTC.

The genes are TRBV10-1 and TRBJ1-2, with D hard to call. Germline V CDR1 and CDR2: WNHNN, SYGVQD (reference sequence). V lost 0 bases to trimming and J lost 4 bases, with 6 bases between them. This CDR3 contains 13 residues. The CDR3 nucleotides are TGCGCCAGCAGTGAGTCGCGGGTCTATGGCTACACCTTC. Its translation is CASSESRVYGYTF.

This sequence joins TRBV7-9 and TRBJ2-1; TRBD2 matches 7 bases. The J segment lost 8 bases and the V segment lost 2 bases, leaving 6 bases of the junction unmatched. The CDR3 extends over 14 amino acids. Per the germline V gene, CDR1 is SEHNR and CDR2 is FQNEAQ (reference sequence). The CDR3, as DNA: TGTGCCAGCAGCTTAAAAGGGACTAATCATGAGCAGTTCTTC. It yields the protein CASSLKGTNHEQFF.

This chain links TRBV7-9 with TRBJ2-7; D is possibly TRBD1 (6 bases). This CDR3 spans 14 amino acids. The V end was cut by 5 bases, the J end by 5 bases, with 16 bases between. The germline gives CDR1 SEHNR, CDR2 FQNEAQ (reference sequence). The CDR3 loop reads CASSTTGSIHEQYF. CDR3 in DNA: TGTGCCAGCAGCACCACAGGGAGCATCCACGAGCAGTACTTC.

The chain carries TRBV29-1 and TRBJ1-2; TRBD1 is a possible D gene (6 bases). Germline V gene sequence: CDR1 SQVTM, CDR2 ANQGSEA. V dropped 4 bases and J dropped 3 bases, with 12 bases sitting between them. CDR3 size: 13 residues. The CDR3 DNA reads TGCAGCGTTGTGAGGGGGGGCGACTATGGCTACACCTTC. Translated: CSVVRGGDYGYTF.

The chain uses TRBV12-3 or TRBV12-4 and TRBJ1-1; D remains ambiguous. V shed 4 bases and J shed 1 base, with 7 bases lying between them. This CDR3 has 13 residues. DNA of the CDR3: TGTGCCAGCAGTTCTATCGCGAACACTGAAGCTTTCTTT. It yields the protein CASSSIANTEAFF.

The V gene is TRBV3-1 (or the pseudogene TRBV3-2), the J gene TRBJ2-7, with 10 bases that match TRBD1. V lost 1 base, J lost 4 bases, and 4 bases stayed unmatched. Germline CDR1 LGHDT, CDR2 YNNKEL (reference sequence). This CDR3 spans 15 amino acids. The CDR3 nucleotides read TGTGCCAGCAGCCAAGCGACAGGGGGCTGGTACGAGCAGTACTTC. Translation: CASSQATGGWYEQYF.

The chain couples TRBV10-3 to TRBJ2-6; TRBD1 matches 12 bases. This CDR3 contains 17 residues. The germline CDR1 and CDR2 sequences are ENHRY and SYGVKD. The trim removed 7 bases at V and 2 bases at J, leaving 6 bases unmatched. CDR3 amino acids: CAINPGQGAPGANVLTF. CDR3 nucleotides: TGTGCCATCAATCCGGGACAGGGGGCCCCTGGGGCCAACGTCCTGACTTTC.